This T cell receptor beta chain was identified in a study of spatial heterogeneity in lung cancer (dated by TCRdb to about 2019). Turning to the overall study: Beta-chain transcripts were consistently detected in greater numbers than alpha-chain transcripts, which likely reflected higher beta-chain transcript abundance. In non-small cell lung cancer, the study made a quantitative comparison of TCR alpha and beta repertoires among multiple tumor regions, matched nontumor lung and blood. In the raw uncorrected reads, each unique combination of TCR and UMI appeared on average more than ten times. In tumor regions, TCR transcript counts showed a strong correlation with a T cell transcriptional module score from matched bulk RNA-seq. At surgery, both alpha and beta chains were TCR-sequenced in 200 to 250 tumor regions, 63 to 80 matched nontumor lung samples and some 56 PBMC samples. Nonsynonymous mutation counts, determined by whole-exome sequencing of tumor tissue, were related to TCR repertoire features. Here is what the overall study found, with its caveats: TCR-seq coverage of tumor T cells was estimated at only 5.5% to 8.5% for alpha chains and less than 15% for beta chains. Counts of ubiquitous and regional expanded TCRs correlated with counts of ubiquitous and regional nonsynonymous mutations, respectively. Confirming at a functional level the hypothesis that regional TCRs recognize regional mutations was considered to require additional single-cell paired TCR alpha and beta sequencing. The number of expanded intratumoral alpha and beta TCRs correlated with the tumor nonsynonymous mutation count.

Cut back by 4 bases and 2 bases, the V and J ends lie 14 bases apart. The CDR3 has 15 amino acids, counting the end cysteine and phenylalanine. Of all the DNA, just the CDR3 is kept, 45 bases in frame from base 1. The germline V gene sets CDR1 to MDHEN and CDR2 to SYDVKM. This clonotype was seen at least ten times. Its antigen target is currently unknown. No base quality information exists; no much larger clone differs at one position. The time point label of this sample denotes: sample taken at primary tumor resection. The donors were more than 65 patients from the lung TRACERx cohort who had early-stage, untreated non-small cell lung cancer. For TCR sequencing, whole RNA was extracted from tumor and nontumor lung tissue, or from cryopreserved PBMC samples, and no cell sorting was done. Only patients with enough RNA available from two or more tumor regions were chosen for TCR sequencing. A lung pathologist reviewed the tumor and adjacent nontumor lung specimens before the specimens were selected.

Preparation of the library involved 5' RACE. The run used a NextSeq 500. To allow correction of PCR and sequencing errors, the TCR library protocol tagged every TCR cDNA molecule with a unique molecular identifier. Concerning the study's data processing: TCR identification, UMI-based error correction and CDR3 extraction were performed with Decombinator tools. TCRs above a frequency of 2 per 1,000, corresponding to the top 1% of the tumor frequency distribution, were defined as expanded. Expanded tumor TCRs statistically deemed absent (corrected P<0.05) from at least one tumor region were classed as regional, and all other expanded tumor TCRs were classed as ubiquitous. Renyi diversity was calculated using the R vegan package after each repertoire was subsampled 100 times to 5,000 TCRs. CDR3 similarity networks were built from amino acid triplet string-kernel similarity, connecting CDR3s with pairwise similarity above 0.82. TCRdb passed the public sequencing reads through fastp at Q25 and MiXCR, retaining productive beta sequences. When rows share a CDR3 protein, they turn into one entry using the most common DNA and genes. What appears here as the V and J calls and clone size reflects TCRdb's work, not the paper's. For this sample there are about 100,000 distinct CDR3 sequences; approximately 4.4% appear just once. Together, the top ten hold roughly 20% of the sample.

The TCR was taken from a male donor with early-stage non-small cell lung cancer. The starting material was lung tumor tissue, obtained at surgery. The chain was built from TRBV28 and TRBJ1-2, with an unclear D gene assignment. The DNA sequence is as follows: TGTGCCAGCAGTTCCATTAGGGTCACGAACTATGGCTACACCTTC. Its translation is CASSSIRVTNYGYTF.